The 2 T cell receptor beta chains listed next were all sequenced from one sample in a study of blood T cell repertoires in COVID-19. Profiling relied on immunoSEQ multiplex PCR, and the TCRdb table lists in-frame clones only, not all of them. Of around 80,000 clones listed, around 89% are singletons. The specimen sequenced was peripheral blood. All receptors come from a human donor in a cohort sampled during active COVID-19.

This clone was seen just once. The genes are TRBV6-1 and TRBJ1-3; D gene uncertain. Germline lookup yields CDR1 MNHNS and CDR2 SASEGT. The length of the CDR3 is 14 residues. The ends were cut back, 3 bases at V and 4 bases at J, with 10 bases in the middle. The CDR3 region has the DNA TGTGCCAGCAGTGACCGAGGTGAAGGAAACACCATATATTTT. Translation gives CASSDRGEGNTIYF.

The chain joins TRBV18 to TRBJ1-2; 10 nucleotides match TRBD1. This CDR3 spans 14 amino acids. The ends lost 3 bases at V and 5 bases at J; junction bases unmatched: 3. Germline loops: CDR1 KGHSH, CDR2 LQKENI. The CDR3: CASSPRGQGYGYTF. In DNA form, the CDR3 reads TGTGCCAGCTCACCGAGGGGACAGGGGTATGGCTACACCTTC.